The 24 T cell receptor beta chains reported below all come from one sample, sequenced in a study of PD-1 blockade in mismatch repair-deficient tumors. Assay used: immunoSEQ multiplex PCR; TCRdb lists only in-frame clones, some missing. The table has about 68,000 clones, 60% to 80% seen once. This specimen was peripheral blood, taken 2 weeks after starting pembrolizumab. Receptors originate from an adult with mismatch repair-deficient cancer.

The V call is TRBV19, the J call TRBJ1-1, with TRBD1 matching over 8 bases. Germline CDR1 LNHDA, CDR2 SQIVND (reference sequence). V shed 3 bases, J shed 3 bases, and the junction held 3 bases outside the gene matches. CDR3 length: 14 amino acids. The CDR3 loop reads CASSMRQGYTEAFF. The CDR3 DNA reads as TGTGCCAGTAGTATGCGACAGGGGTACACTGAAGCTTTCTTT.

The rearrangement joins TRBV7-9 to TRBJ2-7; D may be TRBD1 (5 bases). Trimming removed 4 bases from V and 5 bases from J, with 15 bases in between. The CDR3 sequence is 14 residues long. Per the germline V gene, CDR1 is SEHNR and CDR2 is FQNEAQ (reference sequence). CDR3 nucleotides: TGTGCCAGCAGCTCCCAGTTGACAGCTCACGAGCAGTACTTC. Translating it yields CASSSQLTAHEQYF.

In DNA form, the CDR3 reads TGTGCCAGCAGCTTAGAGACTAGCCCATCCTACGAGCAGTACTTC. Its translation is CASSLETSPSYEQYF. V usage is TRBV11-2 and J usage is TRBJ2-7; 7 positions agree with TRBD2. The CDR3 is made up of 15 amino acids. V lost 0 bases, J lost 1 base, and 3 bases stayed unmatched. Looked up from germline, CDR1 is SGHAT and CDR2 is FQNNGV.

This chain links TRBV9 with TRBJ2-1; D possibly corresponds to TRBD2 (5 bases). CDR1 is SGDLS and CDR2 is YYNGEE in the germline V gene. CDR3 length equals 15 residues. V lost 4 bases to trimming and J lost 0 bases, with 11 bases between them. The CDR3 bases are TGTGCCAGCAGCAGCAGCGGCCTCTCCTACAATGAGCAGTTCTTC. Translated: CASSSSGLSYNEQFF.

The chain is built from TRBV7-9 and TRBJ1-2; D gene unclear. V was trimmed by 3 bases and J by 6 bases, leaving 8 bases between them. CDR3 length equals 12 residues. Germline V gene lookup returns CDR1 SEHNR and CDR2 FQNEAQ (reference sequence). CDR3 residues: CASSFRSDGYTF. The DNA of the CDR3 is TGTGCCAGCAGCTTTAGGTCGGATGGCTACACCTTC.

This chain connects TRBV2 to TRBJ1-2; D possibly corresponds to TRBD1 (5 bases). Germline V CDR1 and CDR2: SNHLY, FYNNEI. Trimming left V 11 bases short and J 2 bases short, with 15 bases between. The CDR3 spans 13 residues. The CDR3 nucleotides are TGTGCCGAAGGTGGGGGAGGAAACTATGGCTACACCTTC. This translates into CAEGGGGNYGYTF.

V gene TRBV9 combines with J gene TRBJ2-3, with D maybe TRBD2 (5 bases). There are 14 residues in the CDR3. CDR1 is SGDLS and CDR2 is YYNGEE in the germline V gene. V lost 0 bases, J lost 0 bases, and 5 bases lay in between. CDR3 coding DNA: TGTGCCAGCAGCGTAGCGGGAAGCACAGATACGCAGTATTTT. Translating gives CASSVAGSTDTQYF.

A remark on this clone: Other nucleotide sequences from this sample produce the same CDR3. V gene TRBV28 combines with J gene TRBJ2-7; D not resolved. Trimming shortened V by 7 bases and J by 1 base, and 11 bases separated the two germline ends. In germline, CDR1 is MDHEN, CDR2 SYDVKM. This CDR3 comprises 13 residues. The CDR3 here is CASTIGTSYEQYF. DNA of the CDR3: TGTGCCAGCACCATCGGTACTTCCTACGAGCAGTACTTC.

The chain employs TRBV6-1 and TRBJ2-7; D is unresolved. Trimming left V 2 bases short and J 3 bases short, with 11 bases between. This CDR3 is built from 14 residues. Germline V CDR1 and CDR2: MNHNS, SASEGT. In DNA form, the CDR3 reads TGTGCCAGCAGTGAATTAAGCAGAAACTACGAGCAGTACTTC. It translates to CASSELSRNYEQYF.

The rearrangement links TRBV5-1 to TRBJ2-6; D is uncertain. Germline-derived CDR1 and CDR2 are SGHRS and YFSETQ. V lost 1 base and J 2 bases, leaving 7 bases between the germline ends. The CDR3 extends over 15 amino acids. Here the CDR3 DNA reads TGCGCCAGCAGCTTGAGCACAACTGGGGCCAACGTCCTGACTTTC. It yields the protein CASSLSTTGANVLTF.

This chain uses TRBV9 with TRBJ2-1; 8 positions match TRBD1. The germline V gene has CDR1 SGDLS and CDR2 YYNGEE. CDR3 length: 16 residues. V shed 2 bases, J shed 0 bases, and the junction held 4 bases outside the gene matches. The CDR3 sequence is CASSVRTGSSYNEQFF. CDR3 nucleotides: TGTGCCAGCAGCGTGCGGACAGGGAGCTCCTACAATGAGCAGTTCTTC.

The rearrangement uses TRBV11-3 and TRBJ2-5; tentative D call: TRBD1 (6 bases). This CDR3 has 15 residues. Per the germline V gene, CDR1 is SGHNT and CDR2 is YENEEA. V dropped 5 bases and J dropped 3 bases, with 16 bases sitting between them. Written as DNA, the CDR3 is TGTGCCAGCAGCCCCGGATCAGGGGAAGAAGAGACCCAGTACTTC. Its translation is CASSPGSGEEETQYF.

This rearrangement joins TRBV29-1 to TRBJ1-1; D possibly corresponds to TRBD1 (6 bases). Germline values: CDR1 SQVTM, CDR2 ANQGSEA. The CDR3 loop spans 12 amino acids. V lost 6 bases and J 2 bases, leaving 10 bases between the germline ends. The CDR3 region is CSVTRGNTEAFF. Written as DNA, the CDR3 is TGCAGCGTGACCAGGGGTAACACTGAAGCTTTCTTT. Variable domain in full (rest from reference TRBV29-1 and TRBJ1-1): SAVISQKPSRDICQRGTSLTIQCQVDSQVTMMFWYRQQPGQSLTLIATANQGSEATYESGFVIDKFPISRPNLTFSTLTVSNMSPEDSSIYLCSVTRGNTEAFFGQGTRLTVV.

CDR3 DNA sequence: TGTGCCAGCAGCTTAGCGCTCGGAGGGCATGAGCAGTTCTTC. It encodes CASSLALGGHEQFF. The chain joins TRBV7-9 to TRBJ2-1; D is perhaps TRBD2 (6 bases). The length of the CDR3 is 14 residues. Germline-derived CDR1 and CDR2 are SEHNR and FQNEAQ (reference sequence). Deletions cut 0 bases from V and 8 bases from J, with 11 bases between.

The chain combines TRBV4-3 with TRBJ1-3; perhaps TRBD1 as D (5 bases). Trimming cost V 0 bases and J 2 bases, with 11 bases left between them. This CDR3 comprises 16 residues. Germline lookup yields CDR1 LGHNA and CDR2 YSLEER. This CDR3 is CASSQDRGFTGNTIYF. The CDR3 DNA sequence: TGCGCCAGCAGCCAAGATCGGGGGTTTACTGGAAACACCATATATTTT.

J is TRBJ2-7 and V is TRBV5-1, with 12 bases fitting TRBD2. Germline values: CDR1 SGHRS, CDR2 YFSETQ. Germline trimming cut 3 bases from V and 7 bases from J; bases unmatched to any gene: 11. This CDR3 is built from 16 residues. The CDR3 sequence is CASSSSSGRAIGEQYF. CDR3 DNA sequence: TGCGCCAGCAGCTCCTCTAGCGGGAGGGCGATAGGAGAGCAGTACTTC.

The rearrangement uses TRBV7-3 and TRBJ2-3; the match to TRBD2 covers 12 bases. The CDR3 runs to 15 residues. With 5 bases clipped from V and 1 base from J, the junction kept 1 base outside the gene matches. The germline V gene has CDR1 SGHTA and CDR2 FQGTGA. CDR3 in DNA: TGTGCCAGCAGCCCTAGCGGGGGGGGCACAGATACGCAGTATTTT. Translation gives CASSPSGGGTDTQYF.

V usage is TRBV5-1 and J usage is TRBJ2-1, with D possibly TRBD2 on 6 matching bases. Per the germline V gene, CDR1 is SGHRS and CDR2 is YFSETQ. V was shortened by 0 bases and J by 0 bases, with 10 bases between the two germline ends. CDR3 length equals 16 residues. The CDR3: CASSLARGSSYNEQFF. DNA for the CDR3: TGCGCCAGCAGCTTGGCCCGGGGGAGCTCCTACAATGAGCAGTTCTTC.

V and J are TRBV11-3 and TRBJ1-1; D is uncertain. Trimming removed 0 bases at V and 4 bases at J, with 9 bases between. CDR1 and CDR2 from the germline V gene are SGHNT and YENEEA. The CDR3 length is 14 residues. CDR3 DNA: TGTGCCAGCAGCTTAGAGGGGTTTCGCACTGAAGCTTTCTTT. Its translation: CASSLEGFRTEAFF.

This clone was found once. This chain connects TRBV9 to TRBJ2-1; 8 positions agree with TRBD2. V lost 0 bases to trimming and J lost 4 bases; unmatched junction nucleotides: 3. The CDR3 extends over 15 amino acids. CDR1 SGDLS and CDR2 YYNGEE come from the germline V gene. CDR3 coding DNA: TGTGCCAGCAGCGTAGAACTAGCGGATTACAATGAGCAGTTCTTC. This encodes CASSVELADYNEQFF.

This chain joins TRBV29-1 and TRBJ2-1; a possible D gene is TRBD2 (6 bases). Germline V gene lookup returns CDR1 SQVTM and CDR2 ANQGSEA. CDR3 length: 13 amino acids. V shed 4 bases and J shed 8 bases, with 15 bases lying between them. The CDR3 loop is CSVAGRAVHEQFF. The CDR3, as DNA: TGCAGCGTTGCCGGGAGAGCAGTCCATGAGCAGTTCTTC.

The chain combines TRBV27 with TRBJ1-2; 7 bases map to TRBD1. Per the germline V gene, CDR1 is MNHEY and CDR2 is SMNVEV (reference sequence). After removal of 2 bases from V and 8 bases from J, the junction contained 5 bases not matched to a gene. This CDR3 contains 13 residues. The CDR3 sequence: CASSLPTGKGYTF. The CDR3 DNA follows: TGTGCCAGCAGTTTACCGACAGGGAAGGGCTACACCTTC.

This clone came up a few times. The CDR3 DNA reads as TGTGCCAGTACTGATCCCCCAGGGAATCAGCCCCAGCATTTT. Translated, it gives CASTDPPGNQPQHF. The chain carries TRBV19 and TRBJ1-5, with TRBD1 as a possible D gene (5 bases). The CDR3 is 14 amino acids. The V gene's germline CDR1 is LNHDA and CDR2 SQIVND (reference sequence). Trimming pared 7 bases from V and 4 bases from J, leaving 14 bases between.

This chain connects TRBV9 to TRBJ1-5; D is perhaps TRBD1 (6 bases). Germline lookup yields CDR1 SGDLS and CDR2 YYNGEE. This CDR3 spans 15 amino acids. Trimming removed 0 bases at V and 3 bases at J, with 10 bases between. The CDR3 reads CASSVEDRINQPQHF. For the CDR3, the DNA is TGTGCCAGCAGCGTAGAGGACAGAATCAATCAGCCCCAGCATTTT.